These 16 T cell receptor beta chains share one sample of origin, sequenced in a study of T cells in Graves' hyperthyroidism and ophthalmopathy. RNA transcripts yielded amplified TCR beta CDR3 regions. The TCR CDR3 first-round RT-PCR relied on the HTBI primer set. TCRdb independently ran MiXCR on the multiplex PCR reads; one entry per CDR3 protein. This table holds hundreds of thousands of distinct CDR3 sequences, 35% found once. Sequenced material: blood. These receptors were obtained from a woman in her forties with Graves' hyperthyroidism.

This clonotype was found a few times. The V and J genes are TRBV12-3 or TRBV12-4 and TRBJ1-6; D possibly corresponds to TRBD1 (6 bases). The V end lost 6 bases, the J end lost 0 bases, and 9 bases lay between the germline ends. The CDR3 length is 15 residues. The CDR3: CASSQGLSYNSPLHF. CDR3 coding DNA: TGTGCCAGCAGCCAGGGGCTCTCCTATAATTCACCCCTCCACTTT.

This rearrangement joins TRBV30 to TRBJ1-1; D unresolved. V dropped 5 bases and J dropped 2 bases, with 15 bases sitting between them. Germline V gene data show CDR1 as GTSNPN and CDR2 as SVGIG (reference sequence). There are 14 residues in the CDR3. As DNA, the CDR3 is TGTGCCTGGGGTAAAAATTACCCTAACACTGAAGCTTTCTTT. The encoded protein is CAWGKNYPNTEAFF. The full variable domain, completed using reference TRBV30 and TRBJ1-1, is SQTIHQWPATLVQPVGSPLSLECTVEGTSNPNLYWYRQAAGRGLQLLFYSVGIGQISSEVPQNLSASRPQDRQFILSSKKLLLSDSGFYLCAWGKNYPNTEAFFGQGTRLTVV.

The chain uses TRBV10-3 and TRBJ2-5; D uncertain. Germline CDR1 reads ENHRY; CDR2 reads SYGVKD. The CDR3 extends over 10 amino acids. Trimming took off 0 bases at V and 10 bases at J, with 3 bases between the two ends. This CDR3 is CAISESIQYF. For the CDR3, the DNA is TGTGCCATCAGTGAGTCGATCCAGTACTTC.

A word on this clonotype: This may be a read error, as it is one base from a much larger clone. The chain carries TRBV9 and TRBJ1-5; no definite D call. The length of the CDR3 is 15 residues. Germline CDR1 is SGDLS and CDR2 is YYNGEE. The V and J ends lost 5 bases and 5 bases respectively, with 17 bases between them. CDR3 loop: CASSVGGIGYQPQHF. CDR3 nucleotides: TGTGCCAGCAGTGTCGGAGGGATTGGATATCAGCCCCAGCATTTT.

This clonotype was counted many times. The chain couples TRBV5-4 to TRBJ1-5; TRBD1 aligns across 8 bases. Per the germline V gene, CDR1 is SGHNT and CDR2 is YYREEE (reference sequence). Trimming at V came to 4 bases and at J to 3 bases, leaving 6 bases not matched to a gene. The CDR3 totals 15 residues. The CDR3 sequence: CASSLDRGNNQPQHF. The CDR3 coding sequence is TGTGCCAGCAGCCTTGACAGGGGCAACAATCAGCCCCAGCATTTT.

This clonotype has a count of ten or more. The chain couples TRBV19 to TRBJ2-5; D might be TRBD2 (5 bases). The CDR3 covers 14 residues. Germline CDR1 reads LNHDA; CDR2 reads SQIVND (reference sequence). Trimming left V 2 bases short and J 0 bases short, with 7 bases between. The CDR3 coding sequence is TGTGCCAGTAGTATACCGGGGTACCAAGAGACCCAGTACTTC. This sequence encodes CASSIPGYQETQYF.

The rearrangement links TRBV5-1 to TRBJ1-2, with D unclear. Germline-derived CDR1 and CDR2 are SGHRS and YFSETQ. V lost 4 bases to trimming and J lost 6 bases, with 16 bases between them. The CDR3 runs to 14 residues. CDR3 residues: CASSTLNRMDGYTF. CDR3 nucleotide sequence: TGCGCCAGCAGCACCCTAAATCGTATGGATGGCTACACCTTC.

The chain recombines TRBV5-1 with TRBJ1-5, with 8 nucleotides matching TRBD1. This CDR3 contains 17 residues. Trimming cost V 4 bases and J 2 bases; bases outside gene matches: 11. Germline V CDR1 and CDR2: SGHRS, YFSETQ. The CDR3 reads CASSRGVTGAGNQPQHF. Written as DNA, the CDR3 is TGCGCCAGCAGCCGTGGCGTGACAGGGGCAGGCAATCAGCCCCAGCATTTT.

This clonotype was found many times. This chain uses TRBV20-1 with TRBJ2-7; D could derive from TRBD1 or TRBD2 (8 bases each). CDR1 and CDR2 from the germline V gene are DFQATT and SNEGSKA (reference sequence). The CDR3 is 14 amino acids. Trimming stripped 6 bases from V and 0 bases from J, with 15 bases between. The CDR3 DNA sequence: TGCAGTGCGCAGGGGGCGGGAGGCTCCTACGAGCAGTACTTC. Its translation: CSAQGAGGSYEQYF.

This clonotype was detected only a few times. The rearrangement uses TRBV4-1 and TRBJ1-2, with 7 bases matching TRBD1. CDR1 and CDR2 from the germline V gene are MGHRA and YSYEKL. The CDR3 covers 14 residues. The junction had 3 bases not matched to a gene; V was cut back by 2 bases and J by 3 bases. In nucleotides, the CDR3 is TGCGCCAGCAGCCAACAAACAGGGGACTATGGCTACACCTTC. Protein product: CASSQQTGDYGYTF.

A note on this clonotype: The junction shows a germline mismatch at one end, possibly a read error. The CDR3 nucleotides read TGTGCCAGCATTCGAGGACAGGGGCCTGAAGCTTCCTTT. Translation: CASIRGQGPEASF. The chain links TRBV6-1 to TRBJ1-1; 9 bases are a match to TRBD1. The CDR3 is 13 amino acids. The germline gives CDR1 MNHNS, CDR2 SASEGT.

A few counts support this clonotype. This chain uses TRBV27 with TRBJ2-7; D not resolved. CDR1 is MNHEY, CDR2 SMNVEV, per germline (reference sequence). Trimming stripped 5 bases from V and 4 bases from J, with 6 bases between. The CDR3 consists of 11 residues. The CDR3 region is CASSGRYEQYF. Here the CDR3 DNA reads TGTGCCAGCAGTGGGCGGTACGAGCAGTACTTC.

This chain connects TRBV6-5 to TRBJ2-2; TRBD2 matches at 7 bases. The germline V gene encodes CDR1 MNHEY and CDR2 SVGAGI. J gave up 2 bases and V 5 bases, and 8 bases lay outside the gene matches. The CDR3 is 16 residues long. This CDR3 is CASSSRLAANTGELFF. CDR3 bases: TGTGCCAGCAGTAGCAGACTAGCAGCCAACACCGGGGAGCTGTTTTTT.

This clonotype was observed a few times. V gene TRBV12-5 combines with J gene TRBJ1-1, with TRBD1 matching over 8 bases. CDR1 is LGHNT and CDR2 is FRNRAP in the germline V gene. The V gene end was trimmed by 4 bases and the J gene end by 1 base; junction bases not matched to a gene: 2. CDR3 length: 14 amino acids. In DNA form, the CDR3 reads TGTGCTAGTGGTTCCCAGGGGGCGAACACTGAAGCTTTCTTT. Encoded protein: CASGSQGANTEAFF.

A remark on this clonotype: One junction end disagrees with the germline gene, perhaps due to a read error. The chain couples TRBV6-5 to TRBJ2-2; 9 bases are a match to TRBD1. Germline assignment: CDR1 MNHEY and CDR2 SVGAGI. The CDR3 covers 14 residues. CDR3 amino acids: CANSSSQGARELFF. As DNA, the CDR3 is TGTGCCAACAGTTCCTCACAGGGGGCCAGGGAGCTGTTTTTT.

In this sample, this clonotype turned up many times. The genes are TRBV29-1 and TRBJ1-1; D remains unclear. Germline lookup yields CDR1 SQVTM and CDR2 ANQGSEA. The V end lost 4 bases, the J end lost 3 bases, and 12 bases lay between the germline ends. This CDR3 has 13 residues. CDR3 loop: CSVALNSDTEAFF. The DNA for the CDR3 is TGCAGCGTTGCATTGAACAGTGACACTGAAGCTTTCTTT.